These 21 T cell receptor beta chains came from one sample sequenced in a study of T cell changes during pregnancy in multiple sclerosis. Method: immunoSEQ multiplex PCR; TCRdb's copy keeps in-frame clones and lacks some. The table includes under 50,000 clones, 90% to 95% detected once. The sample in question was CD4+ T cells from peripheral blood mononuclear cells, obtained after pregnancy. The receptor set was obtained from a female donor with multiple sclerosis, enrolled in a pregnancy study.

The chain employs TRBV5-1 and TRBJ1-1; D not resolved. Germline assignment: CDR1 SGHRS and CDR2 YFSETQ. V shed 4 bases and J shed 3 bases, with 10 bases lying between them. The CDR3 consists of 13 residues. The CDR3 DNA is TGCGCCAGCAGCACCGTAAGCCACACTGAAGCTTTCTTT. This sequence encodes CASSTVSHTEAFF.

The chain uses TRBV19 and TRBJ1-2, with D perhaps matching TRBD1 (6 bases). Germline loops: CDR1 LNHDA, CDR2 SQIVND (reference sequence). CDR3 length equals 13 residues. Trimming took off 8 bases at V and 4 bases at J, with 14 bases between the two ends. This CDR3 reads CASSFVGAYGYTF. The CDR3 coding sequence is TGTGCCAGTTCTTTTGTGGGGGCCTATGGCTACACCTTC.

The chain links TRBV6-6 to TRBJ1-2; TRBD1 agrees at 10 bases. The length of the CDR3 is 15 residues. V trimming: 0 bases; J trimming: 9 bases; junction bases outside the gene matches: 7. From germline, CDR1 is MNHNY and CDR2 SVGAGI (reference sequence). The CDR3 region has the DNA TGTGCCAGCAGTTACTCGGGGGACAGGGGCCTAAGCTACACCTTC. Its protein product is CASSYSGDRGLSYTF.

This chain uses TRBV9 with TRBJ2-5; perhaps TRBD1 as D (6 bases). Germline loops: CDR1 SGDLS, CDR2 YYNGEE. V was cut by 4 bases and J by 5 bases, with 12 bases left in between. The CDR3 has 13 residues. The CDR3: CASSIDRSETQYF. The CDR3 DNA sequence: TGTGCCAGCAGCATAGACAGGAGCGAGACCCAGTACTTC.

The chain joins TRBV2 to TRBJ1-1; D possibly corresponds to TRBD1 (5 bases). This CDR3 is 13 amino acids long. CDR1 is SNHLY, CDR2 FYNNEI, per germline. V shed 7 bases and J shed 1 base, with 10 bases lying between them. In DNA form, the CDR3 reads TGTGCCAGCACGGCGGGACGGAACACTGAAGCTTTCTTT. This gives the protein CASTAGRNTEAFF. Full variable domain (rest looked up from reference TRBV2 and TRBJ1-1): EPEVTQTPSHQVTQMGQEVILRCVPISNHLYFYWYRQILGQKVEFLVSFYNNEISEKSEIFDDQFSVERPDGSNFTLKIRSTKLEDSAMYFCASTAGRNTEAFFGQGTRLTVV.

The rearrangement joins TRBV10-3 to TRBJ2-5; 7 positions agree with TRBD2. V trimming: 4 bases; J trimming: 2 bases; junction bases outside the gene matches: 1. Per the germline V gene, CDR1 is ENHRY and CDR2 is SYGVKD. The CDR3 is 13 residues long. The CDR3 loop reads CAISGGGQETQYF. The CDR3, as DNA: TGTGCCATCAGTGGCGGGGGTCAAGAGACCCAGTACTTC.

As to this clone: An end of the junction differs from the germline gene, which may be a read error. The V call is TRBV7-3, the J call TRBJ1-6, with 12 bases identical to TRBD1. The germline V gene encodes CDR1 SGHTA and CDR2 FQGTGA. The CDR3 is 23 amino acids. This chain's CDR3 is CASSLTDPLPGQGALYYNSPLHF. CDR3 DNA: TGTGCCAGCAGCTTAACTGACCCCTTGCCGGGACAGGGGGCTCTCTACTATAATTCACCTCTCCACTTT.

This chain links TRBV6-1 with TRBJ1-2; 7 bases line up with TRBD1. Trimming took 2 bases from V and 5 from J; bases not matched to a gene: 14. This CDR3 spans 17 amino acids. Germline V gene lookup returns CDR1 MNHNS and CDR2 SASEGT. This CDR3 reads CASSESEGARPLYGYTF. CDR3 DNA sequence: TGTGCCAGCAGTGAATCGGAGGGGGCTCGGCCCCTTTATGGCTACACCTTC.

The chain is built from TRBV5-1 and TRBJ2-7, with D tentatively TRBD1 (8 bases). V gave up 0 bases and J gave up 4 bases, with 20 bases separating them. Germline loops: CDR1 SGHRS, CDR2 YFSETQ. The CDR3 totals 17 residues. The CDR3 loop reads CASSLVLNPQGGYEQYF. The CDR3 DNA sequence: TGCGCCAGCAGCTTGGTTCTCAACCCACAGGGGGGGTACGAGCAGTACTTC.

The rearrangement links TRBV9 to TRBJ2-6, with a tentative D call TRBD1 (6 bases). The CDR3 extends over 16 amino acids. Trimming took 3 bases from V and 2 from J, leaving 12 bases between them. The germline V gene has CDR1 SGDLS and CDR2 YYNGEE. CDR3 region: CASSATEGAGANVLTF. The CDR3 DNA reads TGTGCCAGCAGCGCAACTGAGGGGGCTGGGGCCAACGTCCTGACTTTC.

The chain recombines TRBV14 with TRBJ2-1; the match to TRBD1 covers 12 bases. Germline V gene lookup returns CDR1 SGHDN and CDR2 FVKESK. This CDR3 has 17 residues. The ends lost 0 bases at V and 8 bases at J; junction bases unmatched: 8. The CDR3 region has the DNA TGTGCCAGCAGCCAAGATAGTAGGGACAGGGGGCTCTATGAGCAGTTCTTC. Translation: CASSQDSRDRGLYEQFF.

In its sample, this clone was seen a few times. The chain couples TRBV7-9 to TRBJ2-2, with D perhaps TRBD1 (5 bases). The CDR3 is 15 amino acids. The ends were cut back, 5 bases at V and 5 bases at J, with 15 bases in the middle. Per the germline V gene, CDR1 is SEHNR and CDR2 is FQNEAQ (reference sequence). The CDR3 loop reads CASSEGAARTGELFF. The CDR3 nucleotides are TGTGCCAGCAGCGAAGGGGCAGCGAGGACCGGGGAGCTGTTTTTT.

This chain links TRBV11-2 with TRBJ1-5, with 7 bases matching TRBD1. This CDR3 contains 15 residues. Losses at the gene ends were 5 bases for V and 0 bases for J; bases not matched to a gene: 4. Germline V gives CDR1 SGHAT, CDR2 FQNNGV. The CDR3 DNA is TGTGCCAGCAGCACTGGACAGGCTAGCAATCAGCCCCAGCATTTT. This encodes CASSTGQASNQPQHF.

The chain uses TRBV6-1 and TRBJ1-6, with TRBD1 matching over 7 bases. The J segment lost 9 bases and the V segment lost 5 bases, leaving 7 bases of the junction unmatched. In germline, CDR1 is MNHNS, CDR2 SASEGT. CDR3 length equals 14 residues. The CDR3 loop reads CASSRQGKRSPLHF. CDR3 sequence (DNA): TGTGCCAGCAGTAGACAGGGAAAGCGTTCACCCCTCCACTTT.

The chain employs TRBV29-1 and TRBJ1-2, with TRBD1 matching over 12 bases. J was trimmed by 6 bases and V by 3 bases; bases with no gene match: 5. The germline gives CDR1 SQVTM, CDR2 ANQGSEA. CDR3 size: 14 residues. This chain's CDR3 is CSVDGTGGGDGYTF. CDR3 bases: TGCAGCGTTGATGGGACAGGGGGCGGGGATGGCTACACCTTC.

The chain combines TRBV6-6 with TRBJ2-5, with 10 nucleotides matching TRBD1. Looked up from germline, CDR1 is MNHNY and CDR2 is SVGAGI (reference sequence). CDR3 size: 15 residues. V shed 0 bases, J shed 5 bases, and the junction held 3 bases outside the gene matches. CDR3: CASSYSGTGAETQYF. The CDR3 nucleotides are TGTGCCAGCAGTTACTCCGGGACAGGGGCGGAGACCCAGTACTTC.

The CDR3 sequence is CASSAGQGGNQPQHF. CDR3 sequence (DNA): TGTGCCAGCAGCGCCGGACAGGGTGGCAATCAGCCCCAGCATTTT. The chain joins TRBV5-6 to TRBJ1-5, with TRBD1 matching over 8 bases. Germline CDR1 is SGHDT and CDR2 is YYEEEE. V lost 4 bases and J lost 2; bases outside the gene matches: 5. The CDR3 is made up of 15 amino acids.

This clone was counted only a few times. The junction and the germline gene differ at one end; a read error may be behind it. The chain is built from TRBV7-7 and TRBJ2-5; 8 bases are a match to TRBD1. CDR1 and CDR2 from the germline V gene are SSHAT and FNYEAQ (reference sequence). The CDR3 is 14 residues long. The CDR3 here is CASSSDTGGETQYF. The CDR3 DNA is TGTGCTAGCAGCTCTGACACAGGGGGGGAGACCCAGTACTTC.

J is TRBJ2-1 and V is TRBV7-6, with 10 bases fitting TRBD2. V was clipped by 6 bases and J by 7 bases; unmatched bases: 3. The CDR3 spans 13 residues. Germline V gene sequence: CDR1 SGHVS, CDR2 FNYEAQ. This chain's CDR3 is CASRGSGGNEQFF. The CDR3 DNA follows: TGTGCCAGCAGGGGTAGCGGGGGGAATGAGCAGTTCTTC.

This clone was found once. This chain joins TRBV9 and TRBJ2-5; 8 bases align to TRBD1. CDR3 length equals 15 residues. The germline V gene encodes CDR1 SGDLS and CDR2 YYNGEE. The J segment lost 2 bases and the V segment lost 3 bases, leaving 6 bases of the junction unmatched. CDR3: CASSGRTGRQETQYF. The CDR3 coding sequence is TGTGCCAGCAGCGGACGGACAGGGAGGCAAGAGACCCAGTACTTC.

J is TRBJ1-2 and V is TRBV5-1; 9 bases are shared with TRBD1. The CDR3 runs 13 residues. V shed 4 bases, J shed 4 bases, and the junction held 2 bases outside the gene matches. Germline CDR1 SGHRS, CDR2 YFSETQ. In DNA form, the CDR3 reads TGCGCCAGCAGCGGGACAGGGCGCTATGGCTACACCTTC. The encoded protein is CASSGTGRYGYTF.